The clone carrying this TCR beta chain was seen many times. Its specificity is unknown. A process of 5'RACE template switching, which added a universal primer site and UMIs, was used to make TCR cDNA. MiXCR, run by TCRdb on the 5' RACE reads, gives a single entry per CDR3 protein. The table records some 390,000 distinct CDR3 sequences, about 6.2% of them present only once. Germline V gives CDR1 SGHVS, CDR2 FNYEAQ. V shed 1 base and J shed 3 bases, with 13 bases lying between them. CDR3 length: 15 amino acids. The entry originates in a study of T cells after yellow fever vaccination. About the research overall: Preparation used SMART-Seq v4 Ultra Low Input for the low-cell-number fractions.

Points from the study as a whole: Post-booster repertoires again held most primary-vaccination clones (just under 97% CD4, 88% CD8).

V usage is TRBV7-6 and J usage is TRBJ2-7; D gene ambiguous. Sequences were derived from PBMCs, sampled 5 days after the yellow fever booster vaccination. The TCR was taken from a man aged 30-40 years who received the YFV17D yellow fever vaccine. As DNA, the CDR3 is TGTGCCAGCAGCTTAGGCCCGGGCAAGCTCTACGAGCAGTACTTC. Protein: CASSLGPGKLYEQYF.